This T cell receptor beta chain is from a study of blood T cell repertoires in COVID-19. At the level of the study: PBMCs, B-cell-depleted T cells, or T cells were the source of the cDNA or gDNA that made up the material.

A Seattle source enrolled patients during active infection and followed them longitudinally. How the authors handled the data: Estimation of nucleated cell counts relied on the amplification of reference gene primers. Here immunoSEQ multiplex PCR was the method, and the copy in TCRdb shows in-frame clones only, minus some. V and J calls and clone size are those listed in that table; D and trimming were worked out from the DNA. There are fewer than 140,000 clones in the sample; 70% to 80% occur only once, and roughly 6.2% lies in the top ten. Germline V gene lookup returns CDR1 MNHNS and CDR2 SASEGT. Trimming removed 1 base from V and 5 bases from J, with 8 bases in between. The CDR3 runs 13 residues.

Sequencing was carried out using peripheral blood. The rearrangement uses TRBV6-1 and TRBJ1-2; D not certain. The origin of this receptor is a man older than 75 with COVID-19, enrolled during active disease. In DNA form, the CDR3 reads TGTGCCAGCAGTGAAGAAGCGAATTATGGCTACACCTTC. Translation: CASSEEANYGYTF.